This T cell receptor (beta chain) derives from a study of T-cell memory formation after mild COVID-19. This clonotype occurred a few times. Its specificity is not known. Study results and limitations: Prior to infection, memory already included some responding clones, suggesting cross-reactive memory joined. Balance between CD4 and CD8 was seen in clones contracting day 15 to 85, and a CD4+ lean was seen in later expanders. Clonal second-wave expansions that peaked on day 37 had unconfirmed SARS-CoV-2 specificity.

The TCR alpha and TCR beta cDNA libraries, bearing sample barcodes and UMIs, were generated by 5'RACE using constant-segment primers. MiXCR, applied by TCRdb to the 5' RACE reads, yields one record per CDR3 protein. Of 560,000 or so distinct CDR3 sequences detected, about 18% appear once; the ten largest clones hold about 8.1%. CDR1 is MNHEY and CDR2 is SVGAGI in the germline V gene. This CDR3 has 16 amino acids. V dropped 0 bases and J dropped 5; count of bases not matched to a gene: 4. The receptor comes from an adult woman who had mild COVID-19 (a few samples of this study predate the infection). Cell type and time point are not known. The chain recombines TRBV6-5 with TRBJ2-7; TRBD2 aligns across 13 bases. Sequenced sample: PBMCs or a T cell subset sorted from them (not recorded which). The CDR3: CASSYSRTSGSDEQYF. The CDR3 bases are TGTGCCAGCAGTTACTCCAGGACTAGCGGGAGCGACGAGCAGTACTTC.